Following are 27 T cell receptor beta chains from one sample sequenced in a study of human T cells and chemical hapten exposure. Time point indicated: pre-sensitization, week 0. Specified treatment: therapeutic diphenylcyclopropenone sensitization with weekly scalp DPC. From the RACE reads, TCRdb called clonotypes with MiXCR, one entry per CDR3 protein. The repertoire holds more than 300,000 distinct CDR3 sequences, with 4% to 6% as singletons. The sample in question was whole blood, obtained in connection with sensitization to the hapten diphenylcyclopropenone (DPC). The receptors here all came from a woman aged 45-59 years with alopecia areata. Some clones in this sample may be carry-over from other donors' samples.

This clonotype appeared a few times. This chain connects TRBV12-5 to TRBJ1-1; D not certain. Germline-derived CDR1 and CDR2 are LGHNT and FRNRAP. Trimming cost V 5 bases and J 7 bases, with 5 bases left between them. The CDR3 has 10 residues. Written as DNA, the CDR3 is TGTGCTAGTGGTGATCGTGAAGCTTTCTTT. Amino acids: CASGDREAFF.

V and J are TRBV3-1 and TRBJ2-2; 8 positions agree with TRBD2. The CDR3 length is 16 residues. Germline V gives CDR1 LGHDT, CDR2 YNNKEL (reference sequence). After removal of 2 bases from V and 3 bases from J, the junction contained 5 bases not matched to a gene. The CDR3: CASSQTGGLDTGELFF. The CDR3 region has the DNA TGTGCCAGCAGCCAAACGGGAGGGCTAGACACCGGGGAGCTGTTTTTT.

This clonotype was recorded many times. The chain joins TRBV5-1 to TRBJ2-7, with D uncertain. The CDR3 spans 15 residues. Trimming removed 4 bases at V and 4 bases at J, with 18 bases between. Germline V lookup: CDR1 SGHRS, CDR2 YFSETQ. CDR3 sequence (DNA): TGCGCCAGCAGCCCGAACGTGGTGACGATGTACGAGCAGTACTTC. Translation gives CASSPNVVTMYEQYF.

This chain links TRBV5-1 with TRBJ2-1; D is ambiguous. Trimming took 1 base from V and 0 from J, leaving 8 bases between them. The CDR3 extends over 15 amino acids. Germline CDR1 reads SGHRS; CDR2 reads YFSETQ. The chain's CDR3 is CASSLSPDSYNEQFF. In DNA form, the CDR3 reads TGCGCCAGCAGCTTGTCCCCGGACTCCTACAATGAGCAGTTCTTC.

This clonotype was seen at least ten times. The chain is built from TRBV10-3 and TRBJ2-3; 12 bases line up with TRBD1. CDR1 ENHRY and CDR2 SYGVKD come from the germline V gene. The V and J ends lost 10 bases and 3 bases, in that order; junction bases with no gene match: 14. The CDR3 is 17 amino acids. This CDR3 is CASIPGQGAAGTDTQYF. The DNA of the CDR3 is TGTGCCAGTATCCCGGGACAGGGGGCCGCTGGGACAGATACGCAGTATTTT.

Ten or more counts support this clonotype. The chain is built from TRBV6-1 and TRBJ1-5; D uncertain. The V gene lost 8 bases and the J gene lost 3 bases, with 11 bases spanning the gap. In germline, CDR1 is MNHNS, CDR2 SASEGT. The CDR3 covers 13 residues. The CDR3 loop is CASVFRFNQPQHF. The DNA for the CDR3 is TGTGCCAGCGTCTTCAGGTTCAATCAGCCCCAGCATTTT.

This clonotype was recorded a few times. The J gene is TRBJ2-7, the V gene TRBV7-2, with D unclear. This CDR3 has 14 residues. Germline lookup yields CDR1 SGHTA and CDR2 FQGNSA. Trimming pared 5 bases from V and 5 bases from J, leaving 16 bases between. The CDR3 nucleotides are TGTGCCAGCAGCGAAGTCGGCGCAGTGAACGAGCAGTACTTC. Its protein product is CASSEVGAVNEQYF.

As to this clonotype: A much more abundant neighbour one base away suggests this may be a read error. This sequence joins TRBV27 and TRBJ1-2; D is unresolved. The CDR3 length is 14 residues. With 6 bases removed from V and 0 bases from J, the gap between germline ends came to 11 bases. Germline V gives CDR1 MNHEY, CDR2 SMNVEV (reference sequence). The CDR3 sequence: CASRPFGSNYGYTF. The CDR3 nucleotides are TGTGCCAGCAGACCATTCGGGTCTAACTATGGCTACACCTTC.

This clonotype turned up a few times. The chain carries TRBV5-1 and TRBJ2-1; possible D gene TRBD2, 6 bases. Trimming took off 5 bases at V and 1 base at J, with 10 bases between the two ends. Germline lookup yields CDR1 SGHRS and CDR2 YFSETQ. The length of the CDR3 is 14 residues. The chain's CDR3 is CASSGGGSYNEQFF. CDR3 nucleotide sequence: TGCGCCAGCAGTGGGGGAGGTTCCTACAATGAGCAGTTCTTC.

The V and J genes are TRBV9 and TRBJ2-3, with D tentatively TRBD2 (5 bases). V was trimmed by 0 bases and J by 6 bases, leaving 5 bases between them. Per germline, CDR1 SGDLS and CDR2 YYNGEE. The CDR3 spans 12 residues. CDR3 residues: CASSVGGDTQYF. The CDR3 nucleotides are TGTGCCAGCAGCGTAGGAGGGGATACGCAGTATTTT.

This clonotype was seen a few times. The rearrangement joins TRBV7-2 to TRBJ1-5; D not resolved. Trimming removed 1 base from V and 5 bases from J, with 18 bases in between. There are 17 residues in the CDR3. Germline V gene lookup returns CDR1 SGHTA and CDR2 FQGNSA. The CDR3 DNA reads TGTGCCAGCAGCTTAGACGCTGGGTCTAAGGACGATCAGCCCCAGCATTTT. It specifies CASSLDAGSKDDQPQHF. Looking up the rest from reference TRBV7-2 and TRBJ1-5 gives the full variable domain: GAGVSQSPSNKVTEKGKDVELRCDPISGHTALYWYRQSLGQGLEFLIYFQGNSAPDKSGLPSDRFSAERTGGSVSTLTIQRTQQEDSAVYLCASSLDAGSKDDQPQHFGDGTRLSIL.

In regard to this clonotype: Possible read error: a much larger clone is one base away. The chain combines TRBV6-5 with TRBJ2-7; D uncertain. Germline loops: CDR1 MNHEY, CDR2 SVGAGI. The CDR3 is made up of 12 amino acids. V was pared by 9 bases and J by 6 bases, with 15 bases between. The DNA for the CDR3 is TGTGCCAGTCAAGGTCAGGTGTCCGAGCAGTACTTC. Protein: CASQGQVSEQYF.

In its sample, this clonotype was seen a few times. The genes are TRBV10-3 and TRBJ2-1; TRBD1 matches at 10 bases. This CDR3 spans 14 amino acids. The germline gives CDR1 ENHRY, CDR2 SYGVKD. The V segment lost 4 bases and the J segment 7 bases; nucleotides outside the gene matches: 4. CDR3 protein: CAISGQGASNEQFF. CDR3 DNA: TGTGCCATCAGTGGACAGGGGGCATCGAATGAGCAGTTCTTC.

This clonotype was detected many times. The rearrangement uses TRBV7-7 and TRBJ2-5; TRBD2 matches at 7 bases. V lost 5 bases and J lost 5; bases outside the gene matches: 14. Per the germline V gene, CDR1 is SSHAT and CDR2 is FNYEAQ (reference sequence). The CDR3 is 16 residues long. The CDR3 loop is CASSPNGGIGTETQYF. CDR3 bases: TGTGCCAGCAGCCCGAACGGGGGGATCGGGACGGAGACCCAGTACTTC.

This clonotype was detected many times. The chain carries TRBV29-1 and TRBJ2-7; D remains ambiguous. V was pared by 5 bases and J by 4 bases, with 15 bases between. Germline CDR1 and CDR2: SQVTM and ANQGSEA. The CDR3 is 13 amino acids. CDR3 sequence reads: CSVLVASSYEQYF. DNA of the CDR3: TGCAGCGTTCTTGTTGCCAGCTCTTACGAGCAGTACTTC.

V usage is TRBV4-3 and J usage is TRBJ2-2; 10 bases are a match to TRBD1. This CDR3 comprises 16 residues. V was clipped by 4 bases and J by 5 bases; unmatched bases: 7. Germline-derived CDR1 and CDR2 are LGHNA and YSLEER. In nucleotides, the CDR3 is TGCGCCAGCAGCCCCCGTCCGGGACAGGGGACCGGGGAGCTGTTTTTT. Residues: CASSPRPGQGTGELFF.

The chain recombines TRBV6-2 or TRBV6-3 with TRBJ2-7; 8 bases are shared with TRBD2. V trimming: 7 bases; J trimming: 0 bases; junction bases outside the gene matches: 5. CDR1 MNHEY and CDR2 SVGEGT come from the germline V gene. The CDR3 contains 14 residues. The CDR3 loop is CASKERGSSYEQYF. The CDR3 region has the DNA TGTGCCAGCAAGGAGCGGGGGTCCTCCTACGAGCAGTACTTC.

The rearrangement joins TRBV20-1 to TRBJ2-3, with TRBD2 as a possible D gene (5 bases). Germline CDR1 is DFQATT and CDR2 is SNEGSKA (reference sequence). The ends were cut back, 5 bases at V and 2 bases at J, with 11 bases in the middle. The CDR3 consists of 13 residues. CDR3 nucleotides: TGCAGTGCTGGGCTAGCCCACACAGATACGCAGTATTTT. Protein: CSAGLAHTDTQYF.

This clonotype turned up a few times. A read error may be the cause here, since a much bigger clone is one base away. The chain joins TRBV6-1 to TRBJ1-3, with 7 bases fitting TRBD1. CDR3 length: 14 amino acids. CDR1 is MNHNS and CDR2 is SASEGT in the germline V gene. Trimming removed 5 bases from V and 0 bases from J; junction bases left unmatched: 1. As DNA, the CDR3 is TGTGCCAGCAGTTGGGACAGCTCTGGAAACACCATATATTTT. This sequence encodes CASSWDSSGNTIYF.

This clonotype has just a few counts. This chain uses TRBV5-1 with TRBJ1-2, with a tentative D call TRBD1 (6 bases). Germline lookup yields CDR1 SGHRS and CDR2 YFSETQ. The CDR3 has 15 residues. V was trimmed by 0 bases and J by 4 bases, leaving 13 bases between them. The CDR3, as DNA: TGCGCCAGCAGCTTGGAACCGGGACACCTCTATGGCTACACCTTC. Translating gives CASSLEPGHLYGYTF.

At least ten counts were recorded for this clonotype. The chain has TRBV6-5 and TRBJ2-1, with D unclear. In germline, CDR1 is MNHEY, CDR2 SVGAGI. V lost 0 bases and J 7 bases, leaving 7 bases between the germline ends. The CDR3 is 13 residues long. CDR3 in amino acids: CASSYSIGNEQFF. In DNA, the CDR3 is TGTGCCAGCAGTTACTCGATCGGAAATGAGCAGTTCTTC.

The chain is built from TRBV27 and TRBJ2-1; TRBD2 matches at 8 bases. The CDR3 consists of 15 residues. CDR1 and CDR2 from the germline V gene are MNHEY and SMNVEV (reference sequence). J was trimmed by 6 bases and V by 3 bases; bases with no gene match: 7. The chain's CDR3 is CASSFGGTRGNEQFF. CDR3 sequence (DNA): TGTGCCAGCAGTTTCGGGGGGACTAGGGGCAATGAGCAGTTCTTC.

This clonotype was seen more than once but under ten times. The gene calls are TRBV28 and TRBJ2-7; tentative D call: TRBD1 (6 bases). Between the trimmed V and J ends, which lost 4 bases and 2 bases, there was a span of 18 bases. This CDR3 contains 16 residues. Per the germline V gene, CDR1 is MDHEN and CDR2 is SYDVKM. The CDR3 DNA follows: TGTGCCAGCAGTTCTGCCAGGGGACCGCGTGCCTACGAGCAGTACTTC. Translation: CASSSARGPRAYEQYF.

This clonotype was observed a few times. The V and J genes are TRBV28 and TRBJ1-5; D perhaps matches TRBD1 (6 bases). Trimming removed 6 bases from V and 2 bases from J, with 11 bases in between. The CDR3 spans 14 residues. The V gene's germline CDR1 is MDHEN and CDR2 SYDVKM. CDR3 amino acids: CASRHRDRNQPQHF. The CDR3, as DNA: TGTGCCAGCAGACACAGGGACCGCAATCAGCCCCAGCATTTT.

The CDR3 DNA is TGTGCCACCTATCCTTCCTCGGAGGGGTCCTACAATGAGCAGTTCTTC. Its translation: CATYPSSEGSYNEQFF. This rearrangement joins TRBV24-1 to TRBJ2-1; possible D gene TRBD2, 6 bases. Looked up from germline, CDR1 is KGHDR and CDR2 is SFDVKD. The V gene lost 9 bases and the J gene lost 1 base, with 18 bases spanning the gap. CDR3 length: 16 amino acids.

This clonotype occurred a few times. This chain links TRBV11-1 with TRBJ2-1, with 9 bases aligning to TRBD1. Germline CDR1 is SGHAT and CDR2 is FQDESV (reference sequence). The CDR3 covers 18 residues. V lost 5 bases, J lost 6 bases, and 17 bases stayed unmatched. The CDR3 coding sequence is TGTGCCAGCAGCGAACGGAAAACCGGGACAGGGAGACGCAATGAGCAGTTCTTC. Its translation is CASSERKTGTGRRNEQFF. The whole variable domain, remainder taken from reference TRBV11-1 and TRBJ2-1, is EAEVAQSPRYKITEKSQAVAFWCDPISGHATLYWYRQILGQGPELLVQFQDESVVDDSQLPKDRFSAERLKGVDSTLKIQPAELGDSAMYLCASSERKTGTGRRNEQFFGPGTRLTVL.

In this sample, this clonotype turned up many times. The chain carries TRBV7-6 and TRBJ2-2; unclear D gene. Germline-derived CDR1 and CDR2 are SGHVS and FNYEAQ. The V end was cut by 3 bases, the J end by 2 bases, with 13 bases between. The CDR3 is made up of 16 amino acids. This chain's CDR3 is CASSLVSGSNTGELFF. CDR3 DNA: TGTGCCAGCAGCTTGGTATCTGGATCTAACACCGGGGAGCTGTTTTTT. The full variable domain, completed using reference TRBV7-6 and TRBJ2-2, is GAGVSQSPRYKVTKRGQDVALRCDPISGHVSLYWYRQALGQGPEFLTYFNYEAQQDKSGLPNDRFSAERPEGSISTLTIQRTEQRDSAMYRCASSLVSGSNTGELFFGEGSRLTVL.